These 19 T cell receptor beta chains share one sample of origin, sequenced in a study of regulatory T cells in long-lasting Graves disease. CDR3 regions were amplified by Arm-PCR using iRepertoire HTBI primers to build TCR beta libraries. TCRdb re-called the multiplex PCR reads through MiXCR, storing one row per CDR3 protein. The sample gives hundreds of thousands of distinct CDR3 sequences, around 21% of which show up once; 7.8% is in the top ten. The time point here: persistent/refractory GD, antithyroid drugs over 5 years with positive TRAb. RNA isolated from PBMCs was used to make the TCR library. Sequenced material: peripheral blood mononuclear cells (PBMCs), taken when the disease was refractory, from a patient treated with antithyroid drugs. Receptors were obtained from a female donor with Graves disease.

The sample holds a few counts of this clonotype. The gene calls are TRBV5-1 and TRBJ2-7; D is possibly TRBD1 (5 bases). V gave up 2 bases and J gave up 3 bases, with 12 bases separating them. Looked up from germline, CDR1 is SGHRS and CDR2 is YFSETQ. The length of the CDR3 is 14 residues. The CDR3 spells CASSLDSNGYEQYF. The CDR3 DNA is TGCGCCAGCAGCTTAGACAGTAACGGCTACGAGCAGTACTTC.

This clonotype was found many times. The CDR3 loop is CASSLAFGPDEQYF. In nucleotides, the CDR3 is TGTGCCAGCAGCTTAGCCTTCGGCCCTGACGAGCAGTACTTC. This rearrangement joins TRBV11-1 to TRBJ2-7; the D is unclear. The CDR3 is 14 residues long. Germline-derived CDR1 and CDR2 are SGHAT and FQDESV (reference sequence). V lost 0 bases, J lost 5 bases, and 11 bases lay in between. Supplemented by reference TRBV11-1 and TRBJ2-7, the full variable domain reads EAEVAQSPRYKITEKSQAVAFWCDPISGHATLYWYRQILGQGPELLVQFQDESVVDDSQLPKDRFSAERLKGVDSTLKIQPAELGDSAMYLCASSLAFGPDEQYFGPGTRLTVT.

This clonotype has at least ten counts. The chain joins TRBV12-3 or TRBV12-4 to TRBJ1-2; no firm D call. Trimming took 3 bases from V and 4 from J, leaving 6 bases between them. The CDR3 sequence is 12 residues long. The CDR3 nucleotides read TGTGCCAGCAGTTTCGACGGCTATGGCTACACCTTC. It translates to CASSFDGYGYTF.

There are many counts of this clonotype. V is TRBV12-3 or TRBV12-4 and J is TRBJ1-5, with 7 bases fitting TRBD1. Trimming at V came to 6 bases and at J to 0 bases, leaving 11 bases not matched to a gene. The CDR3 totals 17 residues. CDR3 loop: CASSRDRDSYSNQPQHF. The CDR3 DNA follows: TGTGCCAGCAGCCGGGACCGGGACAGCTATAGCAATCAGCCCCAGCATTTT.

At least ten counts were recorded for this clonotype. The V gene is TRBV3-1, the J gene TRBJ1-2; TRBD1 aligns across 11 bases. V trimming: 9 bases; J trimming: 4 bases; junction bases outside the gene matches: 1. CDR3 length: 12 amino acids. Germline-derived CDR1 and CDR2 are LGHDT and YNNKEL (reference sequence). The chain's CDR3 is CASGTGGYGYTF. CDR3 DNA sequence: TGTGCCAGTGGGACAGGGGGCTATGGCTACACCTTC.

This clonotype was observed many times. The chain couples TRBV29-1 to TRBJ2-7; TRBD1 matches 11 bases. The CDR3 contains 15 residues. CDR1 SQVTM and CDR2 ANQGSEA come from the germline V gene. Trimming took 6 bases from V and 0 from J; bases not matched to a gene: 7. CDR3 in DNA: TGCAGCGTGGCTAGGGACAGGGGGTTCTCCTACGAGCAGTACTTC. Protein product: CSVARDRGFSYEQYF.

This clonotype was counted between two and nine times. As DNA, the CDR3 is TGTGCCAGCAGTGTACTCTCTACAGGGACAGGGACAGATACGCAGTATTTT. This encodes CASSVLSTGTGTDTQYF. This chain joins TRBV25-1 and TRBJ2-3; 9 bases fit TRBD1. Germline V gene sequence: CDR1 MGHDK, CDR2 SYGVNS. This CDR3 has 17 residues. Losses at the gene ends were 4 bases for V and 3 bases for J; bases not matched to a gene: 11.

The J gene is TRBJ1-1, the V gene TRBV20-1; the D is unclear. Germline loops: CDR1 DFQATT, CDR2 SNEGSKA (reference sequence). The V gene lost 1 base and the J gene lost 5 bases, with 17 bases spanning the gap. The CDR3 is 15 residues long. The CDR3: CSARGSGRANTEAFF. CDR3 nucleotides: TGCAGTGCTAGAGGCTCGGGAAGGGCTAATACTGAAGCTTTCTTT.

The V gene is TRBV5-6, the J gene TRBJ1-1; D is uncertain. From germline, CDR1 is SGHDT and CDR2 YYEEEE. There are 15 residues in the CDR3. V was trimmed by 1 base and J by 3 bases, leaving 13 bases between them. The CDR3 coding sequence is TGTGCCAGCAGCTTGTCAGGCCTGGGTGACACTGAAGCTTTCTTT. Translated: CASSLSGLGDTEAFF. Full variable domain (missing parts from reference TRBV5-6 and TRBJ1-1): DAGVTQSPTHLIKTRGQQVTLRCSPKSGHDTVSWYQQALGQGPQFIFQYYEEEERQRGNFPDRFSGHQFPNYSSELNVNALLLGDSALYLCASSLSGLGDTEAFFGQGTRLTVV.

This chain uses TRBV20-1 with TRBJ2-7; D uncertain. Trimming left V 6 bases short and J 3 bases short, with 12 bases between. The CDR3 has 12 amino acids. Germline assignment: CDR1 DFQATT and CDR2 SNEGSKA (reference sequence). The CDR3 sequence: CSAPDFLYEQYF. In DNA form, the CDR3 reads TGCAGTGCCCCCGACTTCCTCTACGAGCAGTACTTC.

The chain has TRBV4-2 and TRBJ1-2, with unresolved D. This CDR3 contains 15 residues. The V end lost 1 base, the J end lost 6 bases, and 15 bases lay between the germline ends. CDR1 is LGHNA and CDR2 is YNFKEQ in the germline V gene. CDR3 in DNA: TGTGCCAGCAGCCAAGGCCTTCAGTTGGGTGATGGCTACACCTTC. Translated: CASSQGLQLGDGYTF.

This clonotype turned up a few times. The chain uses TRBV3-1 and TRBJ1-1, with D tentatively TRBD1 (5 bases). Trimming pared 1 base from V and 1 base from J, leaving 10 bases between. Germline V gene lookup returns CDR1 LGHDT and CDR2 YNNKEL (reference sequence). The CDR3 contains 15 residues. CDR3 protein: CASSQGGRSNTEAFF. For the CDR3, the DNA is TGTGCCAGCAGCCAAGGGGGACGGTCGAACACTGAAGCTTTCTTT.

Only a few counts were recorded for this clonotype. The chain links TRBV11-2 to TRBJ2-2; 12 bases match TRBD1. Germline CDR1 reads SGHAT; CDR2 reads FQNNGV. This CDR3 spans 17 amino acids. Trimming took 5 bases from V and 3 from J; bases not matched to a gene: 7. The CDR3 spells CASSLRDRGLDTGELFF. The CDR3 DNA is TGTGCCAGCAGCCTCCGGGACAGGGGGCTCGACACCGGGGAGCTGTTTTTT.

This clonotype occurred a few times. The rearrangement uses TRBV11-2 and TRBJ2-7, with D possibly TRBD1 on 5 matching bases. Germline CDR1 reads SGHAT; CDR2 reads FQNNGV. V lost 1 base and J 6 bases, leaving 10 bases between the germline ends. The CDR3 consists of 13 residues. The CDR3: CASSLGGFSEQYF. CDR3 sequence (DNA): TGTGCCAGCAGCTTAGGGGGCTTCAGCGAGCAGTACTTC. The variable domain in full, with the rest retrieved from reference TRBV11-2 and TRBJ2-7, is EAGVAQSPRYKIIEKRQSVAFWCNPISGHATLYWYQQILGQGPKLLIQFQNNGVVDDSQLPKDRFSAERLKGVDSTLKIQPAKLEDSAVYLCASSLGGFSEQYFGPGTRLTVT.

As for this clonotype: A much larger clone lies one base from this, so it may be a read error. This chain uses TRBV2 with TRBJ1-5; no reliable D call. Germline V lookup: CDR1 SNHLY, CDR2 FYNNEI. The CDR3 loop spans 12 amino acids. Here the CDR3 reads CASRGSNQPQQF. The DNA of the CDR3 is TGTGCCAGCAGAGGGAGCAATCAGCCCCAGCAGTTT.

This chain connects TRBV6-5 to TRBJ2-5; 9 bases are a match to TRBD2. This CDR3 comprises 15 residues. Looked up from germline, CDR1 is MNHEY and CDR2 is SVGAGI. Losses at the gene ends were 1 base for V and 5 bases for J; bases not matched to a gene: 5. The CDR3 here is CASSYLAGAVETQYF. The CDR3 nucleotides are TGTGCCAGCAGTTACTTAGCGGGAGCGGTGGAGACCCAGTACTTC.

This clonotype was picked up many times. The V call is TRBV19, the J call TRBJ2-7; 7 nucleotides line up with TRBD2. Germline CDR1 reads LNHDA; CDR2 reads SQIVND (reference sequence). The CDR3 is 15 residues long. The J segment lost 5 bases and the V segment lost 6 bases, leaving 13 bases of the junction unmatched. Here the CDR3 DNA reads TGTGCCAGTAGAGGGTGGGAGGGTGAGTCCGACGAGCAGTACTTC. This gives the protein CASRGWEGESDEQYF.

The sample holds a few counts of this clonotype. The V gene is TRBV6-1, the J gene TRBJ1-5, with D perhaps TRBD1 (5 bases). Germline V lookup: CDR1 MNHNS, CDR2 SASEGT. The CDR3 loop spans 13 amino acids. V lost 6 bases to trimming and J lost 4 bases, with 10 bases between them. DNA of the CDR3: TGTGCCAGCAGAGACAGCTCGAATCAGCCCCAGCATTTT. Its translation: CASRDSSNQPQHF.

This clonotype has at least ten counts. DNA for the CDR3: TGTGCCAGCAGAGGGGGACAGCATCAGTACTTC. As protein: CASRGGQHQYF. The chain couples TRBV12-3 or TRBV12-4 to TRBJ2-7; 7 bases fit TRBD1. CDR3 size: 11 residues. V shed 6 bases, J shed 10 bases, and the junction held 6 bases outside the gene matches.